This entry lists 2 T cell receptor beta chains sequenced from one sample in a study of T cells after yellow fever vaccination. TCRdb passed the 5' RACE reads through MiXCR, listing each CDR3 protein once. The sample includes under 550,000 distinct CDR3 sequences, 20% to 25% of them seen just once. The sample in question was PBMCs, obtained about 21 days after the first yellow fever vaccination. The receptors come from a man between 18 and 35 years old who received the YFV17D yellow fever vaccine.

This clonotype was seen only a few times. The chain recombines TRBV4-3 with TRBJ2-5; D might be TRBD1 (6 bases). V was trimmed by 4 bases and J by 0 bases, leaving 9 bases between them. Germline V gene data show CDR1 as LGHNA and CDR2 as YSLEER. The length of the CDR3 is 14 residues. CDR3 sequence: CASSPDSYQETQYF. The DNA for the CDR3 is TGCGCCAGCAGCCCGGACAGCTACCAAGAGACCCAGTACTTC.

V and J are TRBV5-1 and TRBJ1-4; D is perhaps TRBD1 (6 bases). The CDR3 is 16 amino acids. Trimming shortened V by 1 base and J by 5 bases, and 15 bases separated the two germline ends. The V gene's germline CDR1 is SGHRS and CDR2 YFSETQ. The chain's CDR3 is CASSLPTTGSNEKLFF. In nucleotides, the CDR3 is TGCGCCAGCAGCTTGCCTACGACAGGTTCGAATGAAAAACTGTTTTTT.